Presented here are 6 T cell receptor beta chains from one specimen sequenced in a study of blood T cell repertoires in COVID-19. Method: immunoSEQ multiplex PCR; TCRdb's copy keeps in-frame clones and lacks some. The data contain 150,000 or so clones, roughly 84% of them singletons. Sequencing was carried out using peripheral blood. These receptors all come from a man aged 50 or older with active or convalescent COVID-19.

There are many counts of this clone. The chain links TRBV5-5 to TRBJ2-7, with D possibly matching TRBD1 (6 bases). Germline V gene data show CDR1 as SGHKS and CDR2 as YYEKEE (reference sequence). This CDR3 contains 13 residues. V was shortened by 2 bases and J by 5 bases, with 11 bases between the two germline ends. CDR3 amino acids: CASSFGTGNEQYF. The DNA for the CDR3 is TGTGCCAGCAGCTTCGGCACAGGGAACGAGCAGTACTTC. The full variable domain, completed using reference TRBV5-5 and TRBJ2-7, is DAGVTQSPTHLIKTRGQQVTLRCSPISGHKSVSWYQQVLGQGPQFIFQYYEKEERGRGNFPDRFSARQFPNYSSELNVNALLLGDSALYLCASSFGTGNEQYFGPGTRLTVT.

The gene calls are TRBV7-2 and TRBJ2-3, with TRBD2 matching 7 bases. Germline CDR1 SGHTA, CDR2 FQGNSA. The CDR3 is made up of 15 amino acids. With 2 bases clipped from V and 3 bases from J, the junction kept 5 bases outside the gene matches. The CDR3: CASSLYGGWTDTQYF. The CDR3 DNA sequence: TGTGCCAGCAGCTTATACGGGGGGTGGACAGATACGCAGTATTTT.

V gene TRBV29-1 combines with J gene TRBJ2-1, with TRBD2 matching 7 bases. The CDR3 length is 15 residues. The germline V gene has CDR1 SQVTM and CDR2 ANQGSEA. Trimming cost V 8 bases and J 0 bases; bases outside gene matches: 10. The CDR3 nucleotides read TGCAGCTTGGGGGGGAAGGCTAGCTCCTACAATGAGCAGTTCTTC. The encoded protein is CSLGGKASSYNEQFF.

The V and J genes are TRBV15 and TRBJ2-2; D perhaps matches TRBD1 (5 bases). Trimming shortened V by 0 bases and J by 2 bases, and 10 bases separated the two germline ends. Germline values: CDR1 LNHNV, CDR2 YYDKDF (reference sequence). The CDR3 extends over 16 amino acids. CDR3 coding DNA: TGTGCCACCAGCAGAGAGCAGGGCCTAAACACCGGGGAGCTGTTTTTT. Protein product: CATSREQGLNTGELFF.

The chain recombines TRBV7-2 with TRBJ2-7; no clear D. CDR3 length equals 11 residues. Germline V gene lookup returns CDR1 SGHTA and CDR2 FQGNSA. The V gene lost 5 bases and the J gene lost 4 bases, with 6 bases spanning the gap. CDR3: CASSLLYEQYF. CDR3 nucleotide sequence: TGTGCCAGCAGCCTCTTATACGAGCAGTACTTC.

V usage is TRBV6-5 and J usage is TRBJ2-3; D is unclear. The CDR3 is 16 residues long. Trimming cost V 0 bases and J 4 bases, with 14 bases left between them. Looked up from germline, CDR1 is MNHEY and CDR2 is SVGAGI. CDR3 loop: CASSYSYGSTADTQYF. The CDR3 DNA reads TGTGCCAGCAGTTACTCATACGGGTCTACCGCAGATACGCAGTATTTT.